The T cell receptor (beta chain) under discussion was sequenced for a study of T cells in Graves' hyperthyroidism and ophthalmopathy (dated by TCRdb to the late 2010s). Regarding the research as a whole: Peripheral blood was collected at initial diagnosis, before any treatment. For training and testing, the approximately 92 patients in the discovery cohort were randomly divided in a 7:3 ratio. In addition, the study compared T-cell repertoires in thyroid tissue and in blood from roughly 6 Graves' hyperthyroidism patients. Whether ophthalmopathy could be predicted prospectively was tested in an independent validation cohort made up of under 20 hyperthyroidism patients plus 17 patients who later progressed to ophthalmopathy. After sampling, hyperthyroidism patients received methimazole starting at 30 mg daily, and ophthalmopathy patients received high-dose intravenous methylprednisolone. TCR V-J signatures able to tell the groups apart were searched for in a discovery cohort of 90 to 100 patients, of whom 40 to 45 had Graves' ophthalmopathy and 55 to 60 had stable Graves' hyperthyroidism. The paper describes TCR Vbeta CDR3 sequencing of around 140 peripheral blood samples, made up of around 41 ophthalmopathy patients, around 78 hyperthyroidism patients and 17 progressor patients.

Amplification of TCR beta CDR3 regions was carried out from RNA transcripts. For the first round of RT-PCR on the TCR CDR3, the HTBI primer set was used together with the Qiagen OneStep RT-PCR kit. A second multiplex PCR round built the libraries, followed by size selection and purification. Libraries were sequenced paired-end with 100 bp reads on an Illumina HiSeq2000. Under the source paper's analysis protocol: SOAPnuke was used to process the raw data, removing reads that contained adapters or uncalled bases, had a mean Phred below 15, or lacked an exact match to the constant primer or identifier. COPE v1.2.5 was used to merge the high-quality paired reads, and each unique nucleotide sequence was defined as a clonotype. MiTCR v1.1 was used to align the clonotypes against IMGT TRBV, TRBD and TRBJ reference segments. The analysis included only V-J combinations with a frequency above 0.0001, which together covered more than 98% of the repertoires. The TCS score was defined as the ratio of F50 (clonal expansion) to E x V (chaos), calculated using BLOSUM62-based TCRdist between CDR3 peptides within each V-J. Welch's t-statistics and random forest reduced approximately 520 V-J features to fewer than 15, which were used in a naive Bayes classifier (R e1071). TCRdb's own reprocessing of the public reads used fastp at Q25 and MiXCR and kept productive beta chains. When rows share a CDR3 protein, they turn into one entry using the most common DNA and genes. The V and J calls here are based on TCRdb, not the publication. Within this sample are around 620,000 distinct CDR3 sequences, with about 16% of them counted one time only. The top ten clonotypes cover 3% to 4% of the sample.

This clonotype was seen repeatedly, ten times or more. No cognate antigen has been identified for it. No per-base quality is available; no much larger clone lies one base away. V is cut back by 3 bases and J by 2 bases, with 0 bases in the junction unmatched. From the germline V gene, CDR1 is MDHEN and CDR2 is SYDVKM. From cysteine to phenylalanine, the CDR3 is 13 amino acids long. The sequence is cut down to CDR3 DNA, 39 bases in frame from base 1. What the research found in general, with its limitations: Most expanded thyroid clonotypes (frequency above 0.001) were also detected in blood, suggesting blood repertoires may reflect thyroid immune responses. In validation, the model predicted progression to ophthalmopathy with 65% to 71% sensitivity and less than 80% specificity, a median of roughly seven months before onset. Sample size was not statistically predetermined, and blinding of investigators to group allocation was not performed. A model built on a 13 V-J signature distinguished ophthalmopathy from stable hyperthyroidism, reaching approximately 89% sensitivity and under 84% specificity in cross-validation and 80%/75% in testing.

Stable Graves' hyperthyroidism was defined as the absence of progression to ophthalmopathy over 18 months of follow-up. Hyperthyroidism patients were aged 18 to 65 years and newly diagnosed, with disease duration of less than 2 months. The study excluded patients with uncontrolled infections, other autoimmune diseases, pregnancy or lactation. Diagnoses relied on clinical symptoms, serum thyroxine and TRAb, thyroid ultrasound and orbital computed tomography. PBMCs were isolated from 7.5 to 10 ml of fresh peripheral blood by Ficoll-Paque density gradient centrifugation. Total RNA was extracted with Trizol reagent, and quality was checked on an Agilent 2100 Bioanalyzer.

Recombination linked TRBV28 to TRBJ1-2; 7 of the junction bases match TRBD1. Source material: blood. The TCR originated in a woman aged 25 to 39 with Graves' hyperthyroidism. The CDR3 has the sequence CASSLTGNYGYTF. The DNA reads as follows: TGTGCCAGCAGTTTGACAGGGAACTATGGCTACACCTTC.